This TCR beta chain derives from a study of beta chain features in type 1 diabetes (dated by TCRdb to 2016 to 2019). Context from the whole study: Mean age, gender distribution, total cell number and subset yield were not different between patients and healthy donors. A total of 90 million to 120 million sorted cells were examined across all samples, and a strong correlation was observed between cell number per subset and RNA yield. Regulatory and stem cell-like memory subsets were obtained from only 8 patients and roughly 8 healthy donors, while naive and central memory subsets were obtained from all 30 or so donors. In the study, recently diagnosed type 1 diabetes patients and matched healthy donors were compared on the TCRB repertoires of their sorted circulating CD4+ T cell subsets.

What the work shows at the level of the full study, not this receptor alone: At VDJ recombination sites, type 1 diabetes patients had fewer insertions and more deleted nucleotides, which implies abnormalities in thymic rearrangement. Shorter templates might be favored by PCR, yet because patient and control samples were amplified and corrected together, any such skew would affect both groups equally. HLA sub-analyses involved small numbers of individuals, so any influence of HLA type on TCRB rearrangement remained unresolved. Because cDNA was sequenced instead of genomic DNA, highly expressing activated cells could be over-represented, though the groups showed no difference in activation or CD3 levels. Type 1 diabetes patients showed a moderate but significant shortening of TCRB CDR3 length in all four CD4+ subsets. The naive, central memory and regulatory TCRB repertoires appeared to resemble one another more closely among patients than among healthy donors.

Each donor gave one peripheral blood draw, roughly 110 mL on average, collected into heparinised tubes. A BD FACSAria II and a panel including CD45RO, CCR7, CD25, CD127, CD95 and CD27 were used to sort naive, central memory, regulatory and stem cell-like memory CD4+ T cells. All sorted populations exceeded 95% purity. PBMCs were separated immediately by Lymphoprep density gradient centrifugation and were stained directly, without being cultured. So that batch effects would be minimized, each experiment stained and sorted samples in pairs, pairing one healthy donor with one patient. The entire isolated RNA was reverse transcribed using the High Capacity cDNA Reverse Transcription Kit, and thus expressed TCRB transcripts were sequenced. Deep immunoSEQ sequencing was applied to naive, central memory and regulatory T cell samples, giving an average of around 4 million total reads per sample. After sorted cells were lysed in RLT buffer, RNA was extracted with DNase-treated RNeasy Micro or Mini kits, with the choice depending on cell number. To prevent cross-contamination, each cell subset was processed individually, whereas patient and healthy donor samples were processed jointly. The immunoSEQ multiplex PCR was used to amplify TCRB sequences from cDNA, yielding 87-bp fragments that span the CDR3 region. The amplicons were sequenced using the Illumina HiSeq platform. For the original study's pipeline: PCR bias was computationally corrected using synthetic template baselines, reads within Hamming distance 2 were collapsed, and singletons that could not be merged were discarded. Reads were aligned to IMGT to assign V, D and J genes, CDR3 length, and insertions or deletions at six rearrangement sites. Within each subset, clonotype counts were normalized to the number of sorted cells before true diversity and Gini coefficients were calculated with the tcR R package. Repertoire sharing was quantified using the overlap coefficient calculated on TCRB nucleotide sequences. Entries here come from immuneACCESS through TCRdb and include only in-frame sequences with V and J called. Some clones fail to appear in such tables; in the studies checked, an unresolved V gene covers under half of the shortfall, and the cause of the remainder is unknown. V, J and clone size were drawn from that table, and D and trimming were deduced from the DNA. Across this sample there are some 180,000 clones, with 13% seen only once. Jointly, the top ten make up roughly 0.6% of the sample.

The junction shows trimming of 0 bases on V and 2 bases on J, and the gene matches do not reach 5 bases of it. According to the germline V gene, CDR1 reads SGHRS and CDR2 reads YFSETQ. From the cysteine through the phenylalanine, the CDR3 covers 16 amino acids. Kept here is only the CDR3 DNA, which spans 48 bases and is read in frame from base 1. The sample holds a few counts of this clone. Its antigen remains unidentified. Per-base qualities were not stored, and no clone one base away is much larger. Recombination linked TRBV5-1 to TRBJ2-1; 7 middle bases align to TRBD1. The sample was central memory CD4+ T cells from blood. The receptor's source is a woman younger than 30 in good health. The DNA is as follows: TGCGCCAGCAGCTTGGGTCAGGGGGTTCCCTACAATGAGCAGTTCTTC. Its protein product is CASSLGQGVPYNEQFF. The full variable domain, with segments outside the CDR3 supplied by the reference TRBV5-1 and TRBJ2-1 proteins, appears as KAGVTQTPRYLIKTRGQQVTLSCSPISGHRSVSWYQQTPGQGLQFLFEYFSETQRNKGNFPGRFSGRQFSNSRSEMNVSTLELGDSALYLCASSLGQGVPYNEQFFGPGTRLTVL.